This entry describes one T cell receptor (beta chain). Its antigen is undetermined. The data were produced by immunoSEQ multiplex PCR, yet TCRdb's version contains in-frame clones alone and is incomplete. In the table there are roughly 170,000 clones, 91% of which are singletons. This CDR3 has 22 amino acids. CDR1 is LGHNA, CDR2 YSLEER, per germline. Unmatched junction bases numbered 17, after V lost 0 bases and J lost 2 bases. This sample is drawn from a study of T cell responses to AZD1222 COVID-19 vaccine. The overall study: Investigators merged groups given second doses at roughly 4 or roughly 12 weeks. Findings and limits, study-wide: Two AZD1222 administrations were followed by greater Spike-specific TCR breadth and depth. Females made up more of the donors, who were largely white British, and clonal diversity may have come out too low. In all cases, repertoires were sampled only after the peak T cell response.

This sequence was found in an adult in good health. The sample consisted of peripheral blood, taken on day 0 of AZD1222 vaccination. The V and J genes are TRBV4-3 and TRBJ2-3; 13 bases align to TRBD2. The CDR3 coding sequence is TGCGCCAGCAGCCAAGATTTCGGACTAGCGGGAGTACGGGCCAGGTCCACAGATACGCAGTATTTT. Encoded protein: CASSQDFGLAGVRARSTDTQYF.